This T cell receptor (beta chain) came from a study of cytomegalovirus exposure and HLA in healthy donors. Broader study findings: Presence/absence analyses assumed roughly uniform sequencing depth across donors, which may not hold. Earlier findings revealed that most TCR beta V segments proved productive either about 87% or about 30% of the time. When a later analysis compared HLA-associated TCR beta chains with equally common others, the HLA-associated chains turned out to be more clonally expanded and to have lower generation probabilities. One later analysis reportedly identified an Asian-associated ancestry cluster that showed fewer N-insertions than the roughly 600-donor mean.

V dropped 2 bases and J dropped 2 bases, with 13 bases sitting between them. The germline gives CDR1 MGHRA, CDR2 YSYEKL. CDR3 length: 15 residues. Details on this clone: The antigen is not known.

The PCR ran on 60 Vbeta and 13 Jbeta primers. TCRdb's copy holds only in-frame clones and misses some; the assay was immunoSEQ multiplex PCR. The table has 130,000 to 150,000 clones, around 78% seen once. Material: PBMCs. This sequence originates from a woman aged 18-35 years in good health and CMV-seropositive. The chain is built from TRBV4-1 and TRBJ2-7; the D is unclear. DNA for the CDR3: TGCGCCAGCAGCCAAATCCACATCCCCGCCTACGAGCAGTACTTC. Its translation: CASSQIHIPAYEQYF.